This T cell receptor (beta chain) derives from a study of CDR3 diversity in severe acne. V lost 4 bases, J lost 6 bases, and 5 bases stayed unmatched. Germline lookup yields CDR1 SGHDT and CDR2 YYEEEE. The CDR3 contains 13 residues. MiXCR, applied by TCRdb to the PCR reads, yields one record per CDR3 protein. Of roughly 79,000 distinct CDR3 sequences listed, approximately 49% are singletons. J is TRBJ1-2 and V is TRBV5-6; 8 bases align to TRBD1. Sequenced sample: blood. This TCR came from a male donor with severe acne vulgaris. The CDR3 spells CASSNQGADGYTF. CDR3 in DNA: TGTGCCAGCAGCAATCAGGGGGCGGATGGCTACACCTTC. Full variable domain (rest looked up from reference TRBV5-6 and TRBJ1-2): DAGVTQSPTHLIKTRGQQVTLRCSPKSGHDTVSWYQQALGQGPQFIFQYYEEEERQRGNFPDRFSGHQFPNYSSELNVNALLLGDSALYLCASSNQGADGYTFGSGTRLTVV.